Listed below are T cell receptor beta chains from one sample, sequenced in a study of T cells in Graves' hyperthyroidism and ophthalmopathy. Each CDR3 protein is one row after TCRdb ran MiXCR on the multiplex PCR reads. In the table there are more than 500,000 distinct CDR3 sequences, approximately 16% of which are singletons. Material: blood. These receptor sequences come from a woman in her 30s with Graves' ophthalmopathy. Each CDR3 is given with its conserved first and last residue. The D gene is left open where the match is weak. A clone size is listed for some rows: how often the clone was seen (once, few, many), or a class if it is expanded.

DNA | CDR3 | J | V | D | size
TGTGCCAGCTCATTCCACTCGGTTTACTACGAGCAGTACTTC | CASSFHSVYYEQYF | TRBJ2-7 | TRBV18 | NA | many
TGCAGCGTTGAAAGAACAGGGATGGGGCCAGATACGCAGTATTTT | CSVERTGMGPDTQYF | TRBJ2-3 | TRBV29-1 | NA | many
TGCAGTGCAGAGACAGGGCCCTCCTACGAGCAGTACTTC | CSAETGPSYEQYF | TRBJ2-7 | TRBV20-1 | TRBD1 | NA
TGTGCCAGCAGCTCGGACAGGGGAGTTACCGGGGAGCTGTTTTTT | CASSSDRGVTGELFF | TRBJ2-2 | TRBV7-3 | TRBD1 | NA
TGTGCCAGCAGCTTAGGGCAGTACGTACCCTACGAGCAGTACTTC | CASSLGQYVPYEQYF | TRBJ2-7 | TRBV11-1 | NA | NA
TGTGCCAGCAGTTACAAAACAGGGGGCCACCACACGGGCAATCAGCCCCAGCATTTT | CASSYKTGGHHTGNQPQHF | TRBJ1-5 | TRBV6-2/TRBV6-3 | TRBD1 | many
TGTGCCAGCTCTCAACTAGCGGGAGGCGTGGAGACCCAGTACTTC | CASSQLAGGVETQYF | TRBJ2-5 | TRBV18 | TRBD2 | many
TGTGCCAGCAGCCAAGTAGCGGGAACCTACGAGCAGTACTTC | CASSQVAGTYEQYF | TRBJ2-7 | TRBV4-2 | TRBD2 | NA
TGTGCCAGCAGCTTGCAGGGGTTCCAAGAGACCCAGTACTTC | CASSLQGFQETQYF | TRBJ2-5 | TRBV14 | NA | NA
TGTGCCACCAGTGATGACAGCTCTAGCTCCTACAATGAGCAGTTCTTC | CATSDDSSSSYNEQFF | TRBJ2-1 | TRBV24-1 | NA | few
TGCAGCGTTGTTTGGGACGGGACCTACGAGCAGTACTTC | CSVVWDGTYEQYF | TRBJ2-7 | TRBV29-1 | NA | few
TGTGCCACTAACCGCCGGGACATTAGCTATGGCTACACCTTC | CATNRRDISYGYTF | TRBJ1-2 | TRBV7-8 | NA | many
TGTGCCAGCAGTCGTGGACACTCGAACACTGAAGCTTTCTTT | CASSRGHSNTEAFF | TRBJ1-1 | TRBV28 | NA | many
TGTGCCAGCAGCCTAAACTACAGGGGGCTTAATGAAAAACTGTTTTTT | CASSLNYRGLNEKLFF | TRBJ1-4 | TRBV11-2 | TRBD1 | few
TGCGCCAGCAGTGATCCAGCTAGCGGAAGCTCCTACAATGAGCAGTTCTTC | CASSDPASGSSYNEQFF | TRBJ2-1 | TRBV10-2 | TRBD2 | NA
TGCAGTGCTAGAGAAGTCAGTGCTAGCGGGTACACAGATACGCAGTATTTT | CSAREVSASGYTDTQYF | TRBJ2-3 | TRBV20-1 | TRBD2 | many
TGTGCCAGCCGGAGGGGGGATACGAACACCGGGGAGCTGTTTTTT | CASRRGDTNTGELFF | TRBJ2-2 | TRBV6-4 | NA | NA
TGTGCCAGCAGTTCCCCCGGTACAGACACTTTTGAAGCTTTCTTT | CASSSPGTDTFEAFF | TRBJ1-1 | TRBV28 | NA | many
TGTGCCAGCAGCCCATGGACAGGGATAGAGACCCAGTACTTC | CASSPWTGIETQYF | TRBJ2-5 | TRBV7-2 | TRBD1 | NA
TGTGCCAGCAGCTTAACTAGCGGGAGCTTAGGAGATACGCAGTATTTT | CASSLTSGSLGDTQYF | TRBJ2-3 | TRBV11-3 | TRBD2 | NA
TGCAGTGCTAGAGTCCAGGAGGGACAGGGAGATGTCTACGAGCAGTACTTC | CSARVQEGQGDVYEQYF | TRBJ2-7 | TRBV20-1 | TRBD1 | many
TGTGCCAGCAGTTCCCTCCCCGGGACAGGGGATGAGCAGTTCTTC | CASSSLPGTGDEQFF | TRBJ2-1 | TRBV6-2/TRBV6-3 | TRBD1 | many